The rows below give T cell receptor beta chains drawn from one sample of a study of blood T cell repertoires in COVID-19. Clones were read by immunoSEQ multiplex PCR, and TCRdb kept only the in-frame ones, dropping some. The sample lists under 300,000 clones, roughly four fifths seen once, with around 11% in the top ten. The material sequenced was peripheral blood. These receptors came from a woman between 55 and 75 years old with active or convalescent COVID-19. The CDR3 runs from the conserved cysteine through the conserved F or W. D genes are given only for firm matches. Only some rows state a clone size, as once, few, many or a class for expanded clones.

cdr3_nt cdr3_aa j_call v_call d_call clone_size
TGTGCCACCAGCAGAGATTACATACAGGGGCCTGGGTCACCCCTCCACTTT CATSRDYIQGPGSPLHF TRBJ1-6 TRBV15 TRBD1 -
TGTGCCAGTAGCCCTGGTAGGCGGGGGCTAGCCTACGAGCAGTACTTC CASSPGRRGLAYEQYF TRBJ2-7 TRBV19 - once
TGTGCCAGCTATCGGCCGCCGGGACAGGGGGGTAGTGAGCAGTTCTTC CASYRPPGQGGSEQFF TRBJ2-1 TRBV6-6 TRBD1 -
TGTGCCAGCAGCTTAGCGCGGGACCCCTCTGGGGCCAACGTCCTGACTTTC CASSLARDPSGANVLTF TRBJ2-6 TRBV7-8 - -
TGTGCCAGCAGCCTGTGGACAGGGGCGATCACTGAAGCTTTCTTT CASSLWTGAITEAFF TRBJ1-1 TRBV5-4 TRBD1 -
TGTGCCAGCAGGCCGACGGGGGAGACCCAGTACTTC CASRPTGETQYF TRBJ2-5 TRBV7-9 - -
TGTGCCAGCAGGATCGGACAGTCAAATCAGCCCCAGCATTTT CASRIGQSNQPQHF TRBJ1-5 TRBV6-6 - -
TGTGCCAGCAGGCGTAGCAGGGCTCAGCCCCAGCATTTT CASRRSRAQPQHF TRBJ1-5 TRBV6-5 - -
TGTGCCAGCAGTGTGCGGGAGACTGGCACAGATACGCAGTATTTT CASSVRETGTDTQYF TRBJ2-3 TRBV2 TRBD2 -
TGTGCCAGCAGCCAAGTTGACAGGGCCCGCGGCTACACCTTC CASSQVDRARGYTF TRBJ1-2 TRBV3-1/TRBV3-2 TRBD1 -
TGTGCCAGCAGCCCTAGCGTGTTGGTAGAGACCCAGTACTTC CASSPSVLVETQYF TRBJ2-5 TRBV6-2/TRBV6-3 - -
TGTGCCAGCAGCCCCCGCGGGGGAACTAATGAAAAACTGTTTTTT CASSPRGGTNEKLFF TRBJ1-4 TRBV7-9 - -
TGTGCCAGCAGCTCAGTCAAGGGACAGGGGGCCTACGAGCAGTACTTC CASSSVKGQGAYEQYF TRBJ2-7 TRBV11-2 TRBD1 -
TGTGCCTGGAGTCATCAGGGGAACACTGAAGCTTTCTTT CAWSHQGNTEAFF TRBJ1-1 TRBV30 - -
TGTGCCACCAGTGATTCGACACAGGGGGCGAGTCGCTATGGCTACACCTTC CATSDSTQGASRYGYTF TRBJ1-2 TRBV24-1 TRBD1 -
TGCGCCAGCAGCTTGGTCGTAGCGGGGGGACAAGAGACCCAGTACTTC CASSLVVAGGQETQYF TRBJ2-5 TRBV5-1 TRBD2 -
TGTGCCAGCTCACCCCTCGACAGGGGTGGGAAAGATACGCAGTATTTT CASSPLDRGGKDTQYF TRBJ2-3 TRBV18 TRBD1 -
TGTGCCAGCCGGACGGGAGGGGAGGGCGAGCAGTACTTC CASRTGGEGEQYF TRBJ2-7 TRBV6-5 TRBD2 -
TGTGCCAGTACCGGGACAGGAAACAACGAGCAGTACTTC CASTGTGNNEQYF TRBJ2-7 TRBV19 TRBD1 -
TGTGCCAGCAGTAAAGGGGGTTGGGATGAAAAACTGTTTTTT CASSKGGWDEKLFF TRBJ1-4 TRBV7-9 - -
TGTGCCAGCAGTGATAGAGGGATAATCGGTGAAAAACTGTTTTTT CASSDRGIIGEKLFF TRBJ1-4 TRBV2 - -
TGTGTCATCAGTGAGTTCGGGGTGGCTGAAAAACTGTTTTTT CVISEFGVAEKLFF TRBJ1-4 TRBV10-3 - -
TGTGCCAGCAGCAACAGAGGGTTCTATGGCTACACCTTC CASSNRGFYGYTF TRBJ1-2 TRBV11-2 - -
TGTGCCAGTAGTATGCCGGACAGGATTAACTATGGCTACACCTTC CASSMPDRINYGYTF TRBJ1-2 TRBV19 TRBD1 -
TGTGCCAGCAGCTTAGATCGTCAGGCCACCCGTGAGCAGTTCTTC CASSLDRQATREQFF TRBJ2-1 TRBV7-9 - -
TGTGCCAGCAGAAACAGGGCCTCCTATGGCTACACCTTC CASRNRASYGYTF TRBJ1-2 TRBV7-8 - -
TGTGCCAGTAGCGCCTCGGGGGATCTTAGCAATCAGCCCCAGCATTTT CASSASGDLSNQPQHF TRBJ1-5 TRBV19 - -
TGTGCCAGTAGTATCCGGACAGGGAATGGCAATCAGCCCCAGCATTTT CASSIRTGNGNQPQHF TRBJ1-5 TRBV19 TRBD1 -
TGCGCCAGCAGCCCACAGGGACAGGGTTTTGCAACTAATGAAAAACTGTTTTTT CASSPQGQGFATNEKLFF TRBJ1-4 TRBV4-3 TRBD1 few
TGTGCCAGCAGCCTTACAGGGGGCACAATTGAAAAACTGTTTTTT CASSLTGGTIEKLFF TRBJ1-4 TRBV7-9 TRBD1 few
TGTGCCAGCAGTTACTCGATCCAGGGGGCATCCTACGAGCAGTACTTC CASSYSIQGASYEQYF TRBJ2-7 TRBV6-5 TRBD1 -
TGTGCCAGCAGTGAATTGGCTCCCGGGACTGAAGCTTTCTTT CASSELAPGTEAFF TRBJ1-1 TRBV2 - -
TGTGCCAGCTCACAGGGGCAAATTACTAACACTGAAGCTTTCTTT CASSQGQITNTEAFF TRBJ1-1 TRBV18 - -
TGTGCCAGCAGCCCCTCCGGGACAGAGTACTACGAGCAGTACTTC CASSPSGTEYYEQYF TRBJ2-7 TRBV21-1 - few
TGTGCCAGCAGCCAAGAGGGAGGGTTTGGTAATTCACCCCTCCACTTT CASSQEGGFGNSPLHF TRBJ1-6 TRBV14 - -
TGTGCCAGCAGCTTGATGACAGGGGAATCTGGAAACACCATATATTTT CASSLMTGESGNTIYF TRBJ1-3 TRBV5-8 TRBD1 once
TGCGCCAGCAGCCCAAACGGCAGGGGCCGGGGCAATCAGCCCCAGCATTTT CASSPNGRGRGNQPQHF TRBJ1-5 TRBV5-1 - -
TGCGCCAGCAGCGCGCCGGGACAGGGGGCATACGAGCAGTACTTC CASSAPGQGAYEQYF TRBJ2-7 TRBV4-1 TRBD1 -
TGCGCCAGCAGCCCCCGGACAGGGTGGGAGACCCAGTACTTC CASSPRTGWETQYF TRBJ2-5 TRBV5-1 TRBD1 -
TGTGCCAGCAGCCAAGCCTCGAGGGAGCAGTACTTC CASSQASREQYF TRBJ2-7 TRBV3-1/TRBV3-2 - -
TGTGCCAGCAGCTATCCGGGACTAGCGGGGGAGGTTGGTGAGCAGTTCTTC CASSYPGLAGEVGEQFF TRBJ2-1 TRBV3-1/TRBV3-2 TRBD2 -
TGTGCCAGCAGTTTATCTACTCCCACAGGGGGCTTCTCCTACAATGAGCAGTTCTTC CASSLSTPTGGFSYNEQFF TRBJ2-1 TRBV27 TRBD1 few
TGTGCCAGCAGCCCAGGACGGGAGGGGACCCAGTACTTC CASSPGREGTQYF TRBJ2-5 TRBV3-1/TRBV3-2 TRBD2 -
TGTGCCAGCAGTTACTCGAATCCAGGCACTGAAGCTTTCTTT CASSYSNPGTEAFF TRBJ1-1 TRBV6-5 - -
TGTGCCAGCAGCGTGGGTACTAGCGGGGGGTACGTCTACGAGCAGTACTTC CASSVGTSGGYVYEQYF TRBJ2-7 TRBV7-9 TRBD2 -
TGCGCCAGCAGCTTGACTAGCCCCCAAGAGACCCAGTACTTC CASSLTSPQETQYF TRBJ2-5 TRBV5-1 - once
TGTGCCAGCAGTCCCGAGATCAACTATGGCTACACCTTC CASSPEINYGYTF TRBJ1-2 TRBV6-2/TRBV6-3 - few
TGTGCCACCAGCAGTGCAGCTCCGGGACAGGGGAATTCACCCCTCCACTTT CATSSAAPGQGNSPLHF TRBJ1-6 TRBV15 TRBD1 -
TGCAGCGTTGACCGGGATTATTCAGCGGAAGCTTTCTTT CSVDRDYSAEAFF TRBJ1-1 TRBV29-1 - few
TGTGCCTGGAGGAGGGGGAGGGCTCCCTACGAGCAGTACTTC CAWRRGRAPYEQYF TRBJ2-7 TRBV30 - -
TGTGCCAGCAGCCGCGGGGAGGGGACGGATGGCTACACCTTC CASSRGEGTDGYTF TRBJ1-2 TRBV3-1/TRBV3-2 - -
TGCGCCAGCAGCTTGACCTTGACGAAGGGGGTGGAGACCCAGTACTTC CASSLTLTKGVETQYF TRBJ2-5 TRBV5-1 - -
TGTGCCAGTAGCCTGGACAGGGGGAATGGCTACACCTTC CASSLDRGNGYTF TRBJ1-2 TRBV19 TRBD1 -
TGTGCCACCAGCAGAGGGGCGACCGGGGAGCTGTTTTTT CATSRGATGELFF TRBJ2-2 TRBV15 - -
TGTGCCAGCAGCTTGCGGGAGACCGTGGAGACCCAGTACTTC CASSLRETVETQYF TRBJ2-5 TRBV5-4 - -
TGTGCCAGCAGTGAAGCCCCGGTCGGACTAGCGGTCGGGACCCAGTACTTC CASSEAPVGLAVGTQYF TRBJ2-5 TRBV6-1 TRBD2 -
TGTGCCAGCAACACACAGCTGTCTAATTCACCCCTCCACTTT CASNTQLSNSPLHF TRBJ1-6 TRBV5-5 - -
TGCAGCGTTGAGCGGGCCTCCTCTGGAAACACCATATATTTT CSVERASSGNTIYF TRBJ1-3 TRBV29-1 - -